The 10 T cell receptor beta chains below come from one sample, sequenced in a study of T cell clonotyping in hematopoietic cell transplantation. Only in-frame clones appear in the TCRdb table, and some are missing; sequencing was by immunoSEQ multiplex PCR. The table shows 25,000 to 30,000 clones, with roughly 84% occurring only once. Time point indicated: recipient sample about 28 days before transplant, after cytoreduction. The sample in question was peripheral blood mononuclear cells, obtained before stem cell transplant. All receptors derive from a middle-aged man with acute myeloid leukemia. Some clones in this sample may be carry-over from other donors' samples.

The V and J genes are TRBV4-2 and TRBJ1-1; D remains unclear. Germline V gene data show CDR1 as LGHNA and CDR2 as YNFKEQ. The CDR3 runs 15 residues. The ends were cut back, 0 bases at V and 1 base at J, with 9 bases in the middle. The CDR3: CASSQDEAGNTEAFF. In DNA, the CDR3 is TGTGCCAGCAGCCAAGATGAGGCCGGGAACACTGAAGCTTTCTTT.

Only a few counts were recorded for this clone. The chain recombines TRBV29-1 with TRBJ1-1; D gene uncertain. Germline CDR1 reads SQVTM; CDR2 reads ANQGSEA. The CDR3 is 15 residues long. V was cut by 5 bases and J by 10 bases, with 26 bases left in between. This CDR3 reads CSVSTILLRANGAFF. CDR3 in DNA: TGCAGCGTTTCTACTATTCTCTTGCGAGCCAACGGAGCTTTCTTT. Supplemented by reference TRBV29-1 and TRBJ1-1, the full variable domain reads SAVISQKPSRDICQRGTSLTIQCQVDSQVTMMFWYRQQPGQSLTLIATANQGSEATYESGFVIDKFPISRPNLTFSTLTVSNMSPEDSSIYLCSVSTILLRANGAFFGQGTRLTVV.

The V call is TRBV5-1, the J call TRBJ2-7; 10 bases align to TRBD1. The CDR3 is made up of 14 amino acids. V dropped 7 bases and J dropped 3; count of bases not matched to a gene: 7. The germline V gene encodes CDR1 SGHRS and CDR2 YFSETQ. CDR3 sequence (DNA): TGCGCCAGCCCAGCAGGACAGGGGGTCTACGAGCAGTACTTC. It encodes CASPAGQGVYEQYF. Complete variable domain (other parts from reference TRBV5-1 and TRBJ2-7): KAGVTQTPRYLIKTRGQQVTLSCSPISGHRSVSWYQQTPGQGLQFLFEYFSETQRNKGNFPGRFSGRQFSNSRSEMNVSTLELGDSALYLCASPAGQGVYEQYFGPGTRLTVT.

As to this clone: The junction differs from germline at one of its ends, possibly a read error. The V call is TRBV25-1, the J call TRBJ1-1; D is uncertain. Germline V CDR1 and CDR2: MGHDK, SYGVNS. The CDR3 covers 13 residues. The CDR3 DNA follows: TGTGCCAGCAGAGTTCTAGGGAACACTGAAGCCTTCTTT. It specifies CASRVLGNTEAFF. Looking up the rest from reference TRBV25-1 and TRBJ1-1 gives the full variable domain: EADIYQTPRYLVIGTGKKITLECSQTMGHDKMYWYQQDPGMELHLIHYSYGVNSTEKGDLSSESTVSRIRTEHFPLTLESARPSHTSQYLCASRVLGNTEAFFGQGTRLTVV.

V usage is TRBV4-1 and J usage is TRBJ2-1, with D maybe TRBD2 (6 bases). Trimming left V 1 base short and J 3 bases short, with 13 bases between. Germline values: CDR1 MGHRA, CDR2 YSYEKL. CDR3 length: 16 amino acids. DNA of the CDR3: TGCGCCAGCAGCCAAGCCCGGGAGTTACACTACAATGAGCAGTTCTTC. Protein product: CASSQARELHYNEQFF.

The chain carries TRBV6-1 and TRBJ1-5; D ambiguous. Germline V CDR1 and CDR2: MNHNS, SASEGT. V shed 8 bases and J shed 10 bases, with 21 bases lying between them. CDR3 length: 14 residues. The CDR3 sequence: CASREDAGLGPQHF. Written as DNA, the CDR3 is TGTGCCAGCCGCGAGGACGCGGGCTTAGGACCCCAGCATTTT.

The CDR3: CASSLDGAPYEQYF. The CDR3 DNA reads as TGTGCCAGCAGCTTAGACGGGGCCCCCTACGAGCAGTACTTC. J is TRBJ2-7 and V is TRBV7-9, with D perhaps being TRBD1 or TRBD2 (5 bases each). Trimming took 1 base from V and 2 from J, leaving 9 bases between them. Looked up from germline, CDR1 is SEHNR and CDR2 is FQNEAQ (reference sequence). The CDR3 covers 14 residues.

In this sample, this clone turned up a few times. The chain couples TRBV4-3 to TRBJ1-2; D not certain. V lost 0 bases and J 3 bases, leaving 8 bases between the germline ends. The germline V gene encodes CDR1 LGHNA and CDR2 YSLEER. The CDR3 runs 14 residues. CDR3 region: CASSQDPADYGYTF. The DNA of the CDR3 is TGCGCCAGCAGCCAAGACCCAGCAGACTATGGCTACACCTTC.

The chain recombines TRBV5-1 with TRBJ1-4; no firm D call. CDR1 and CDR2 from the germline V gene are SGHRS and YFSETQ. This CDR3 spans 20 amino acids. Between the trimmed V and J ends, which lost 0 bases and 1 base, there was a span of 22 bases. CDR3 sequence: CASSLAGLTGGYKTNEKLFF. For the CDR3, the DNA is TGCGCCAGCAGCTTGGCCGGGTTGACCGGAGGGTACAAAACTAATGAAAAACTGTTTTTT.

The chain links TRBV5-1 to TRBJ1-5; no firm D call. The germline CDR1 and CDR2 sequences are SGHRS and YFSETQ. V was trimmed by 0 bases and J by 3 bases, leaving 10 bases between them. The CDR3 totals 15 residues. CDR3 region: CASSLAGLNNQPQHF. The CDR3 bases are TGCGCCAGCAGCTTGGCCGGGTTAAACAATCAGCCCCAGCATTTT.